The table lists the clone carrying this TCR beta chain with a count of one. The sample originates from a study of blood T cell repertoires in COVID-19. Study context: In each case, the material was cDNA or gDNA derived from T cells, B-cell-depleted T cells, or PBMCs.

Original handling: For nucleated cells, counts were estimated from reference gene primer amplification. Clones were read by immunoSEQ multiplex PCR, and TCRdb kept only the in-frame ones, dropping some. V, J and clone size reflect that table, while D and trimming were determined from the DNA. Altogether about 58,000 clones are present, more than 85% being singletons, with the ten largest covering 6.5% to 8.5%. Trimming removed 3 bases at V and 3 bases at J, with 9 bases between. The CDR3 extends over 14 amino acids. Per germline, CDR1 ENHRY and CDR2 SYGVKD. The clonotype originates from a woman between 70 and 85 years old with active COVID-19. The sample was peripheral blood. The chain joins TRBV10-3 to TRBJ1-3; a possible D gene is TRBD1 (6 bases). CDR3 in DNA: TGTGCCATCAGTGACAACAGGGTTGGAAACACCATATATTTT. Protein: CAISDNRVGNTIYF.